This T cell receptor (beta chain) came from a study of T cell responses to AZD1222 COVID-19 vaccine. Study-wide context: The study pooled second doses at about 4 or about 12 weeks.

As for this clone: As yet, its antigen is unknown.

Trimming shortened V by 5 bases and J by 4 bases, and 9 bases separated the two germline ends. The germline V gene encodes CDR1 MNHNY and CDR2 SVGAGI (reference sequence). The CDR3 sequence is 13 residues long. Study-wide findings and caveats: Close to half of all spike-specific TCRs reportedly target regions of the variants that are unmutated. Among the donors, most were white British and more were female, and clonal diversity was possibly underestimated.

Clones were sequenced by immunoSEQ multiplex PCR, and TCRdb holds only the in-frame ones, with some missing. This sample has 98,000 or so clones; around 84% occur once, and the top ten carry about 3.5%. The chain combines TRBV6-6 with TRBJ1-5; tentatively, D is TRBD1 (5 bases). This sequence originates from an adult in good health. The source was peripheral blood, collected on day 0 of AZD1222 vaccination. CDR3: CASSPRGNQPQHF. The CDR3 bases are TGTGCCAGCAGTCCGAGGGGAAATCAGCCCCAGCATTTT.